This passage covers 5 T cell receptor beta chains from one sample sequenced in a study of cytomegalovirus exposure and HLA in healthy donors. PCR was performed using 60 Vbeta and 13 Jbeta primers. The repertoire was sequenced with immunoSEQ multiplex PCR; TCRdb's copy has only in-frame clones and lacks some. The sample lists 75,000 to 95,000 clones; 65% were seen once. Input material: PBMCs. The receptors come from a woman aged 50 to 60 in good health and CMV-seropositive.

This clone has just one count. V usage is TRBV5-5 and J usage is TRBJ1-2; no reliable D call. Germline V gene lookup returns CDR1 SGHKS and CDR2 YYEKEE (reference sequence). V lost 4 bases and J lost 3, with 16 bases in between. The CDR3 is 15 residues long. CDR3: CASSGTDQAHYGYTF. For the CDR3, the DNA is TGTGCCAGCAGCGGTACGGATCAGGCCCACTATGGCTACACCTTC.

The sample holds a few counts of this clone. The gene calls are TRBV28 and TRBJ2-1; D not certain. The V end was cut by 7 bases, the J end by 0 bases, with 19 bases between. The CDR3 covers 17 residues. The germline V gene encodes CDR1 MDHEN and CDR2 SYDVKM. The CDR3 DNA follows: TGTGCCAGCACCTCAGCAGGCCGCGTGGACTCCTACAATGAGCAGTTCTTC. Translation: CASTSAGRVDSYNEQFF.

The CDR3 protein is CASSLSTAATANYGYTF. The CDR3 DNA sequence: TGTGCCAGCAGTTTATCGACGGCGGCCACCGCTAACTATGGCTACACCTTC. V and J are TRBV27 and TRBJ1-2; D is undetermined. V dropped 0 bases and J dropped 0 bases, with 14 bases sitting between them. This CDR3 spans 17 amino acids. CDR1 is MNHEY and CDR2 is SMNVEV in the germline V gene (reference sequence).

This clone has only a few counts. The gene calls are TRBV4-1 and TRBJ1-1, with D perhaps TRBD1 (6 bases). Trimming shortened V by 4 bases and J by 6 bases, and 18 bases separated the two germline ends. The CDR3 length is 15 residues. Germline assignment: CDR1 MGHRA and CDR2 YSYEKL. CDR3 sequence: CASSLGGGAGPEAFF. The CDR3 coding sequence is TGCGCCAGCAGCCTCGGAGGGGGGGCAGGCCCTGAAGCTTTCTTT.

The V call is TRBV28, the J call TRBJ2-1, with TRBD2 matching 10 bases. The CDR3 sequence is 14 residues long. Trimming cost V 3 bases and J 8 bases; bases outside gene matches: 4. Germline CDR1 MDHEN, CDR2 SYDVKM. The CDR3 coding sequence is TGTGCCAGCAGTTTCAGCGGGGGGGATGATGAGCAGTTCTTC. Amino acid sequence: CASSFSGGDDEQFF.